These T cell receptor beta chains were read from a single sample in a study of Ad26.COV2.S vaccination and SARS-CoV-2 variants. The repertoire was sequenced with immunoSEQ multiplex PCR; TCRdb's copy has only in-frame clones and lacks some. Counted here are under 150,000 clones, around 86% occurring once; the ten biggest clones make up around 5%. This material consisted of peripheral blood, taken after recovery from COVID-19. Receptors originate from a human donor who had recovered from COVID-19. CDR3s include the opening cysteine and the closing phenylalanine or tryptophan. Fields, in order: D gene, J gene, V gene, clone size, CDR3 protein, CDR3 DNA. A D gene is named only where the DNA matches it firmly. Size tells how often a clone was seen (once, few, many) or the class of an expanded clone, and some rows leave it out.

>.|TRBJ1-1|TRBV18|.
CASSPGRPGDTEAFF
TGTGCCAGCTCACCGGGACGTCCAGGGGACACTGAAGCTTTCTTT
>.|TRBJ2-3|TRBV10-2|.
CASIGVTDTQYF
TGCGCCAGCATCGGCGTAACAGATACGCAGTATTTT
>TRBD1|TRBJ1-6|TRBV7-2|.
CASSLYGTGGANSPLHF
TGTGCCAGCAGCTTATATGGGACAGGGGGGGCTAATTCACCCCTCCACTTT
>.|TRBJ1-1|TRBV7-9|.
CASSSDGTLLGGAFF
TGTGCCAGCAGCTCTGACGGGACCCTTCTCGGGGGGGCTTTCTTT
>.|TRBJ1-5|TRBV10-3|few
CAISSLRTPFQPQHF
TGTGCCATCAGTTCATTAAGAACCCCTTTTCAGCCCCAGCATTTT
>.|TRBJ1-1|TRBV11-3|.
CASSQGGLGTEAFF
TGTGCCAGCAGCCAAGGGGGGCTTGGGACTGAAGCTTTCTTT
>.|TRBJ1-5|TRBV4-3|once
CASSQEMGGNQPQHF
TGCGCCAGCAGCCAAGAGATGGGTGGCAATCAGCCCCAGCATTTT
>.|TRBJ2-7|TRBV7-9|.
CASSLVSSSREQYF
TGTGCCAGCAGCTTAGTATCCTCGTCGAGGGAGCAGTACTTC
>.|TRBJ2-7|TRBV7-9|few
CASSSSGRTTYEQYF
TGTGCCAGCAGCTCATCTGGACGGACTACCTACGAGCAGTACTTC
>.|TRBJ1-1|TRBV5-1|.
CASSLDPGTEAFF
TGCGCCAGCAGCTTGGATCCAGGGACTGAAGCTTTCTTT
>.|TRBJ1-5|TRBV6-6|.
CASTQGGGYSNQPQHF
TGTGCCAGCACACAAGGCGGAGGGTATAGCAATCAGCCCCAGCATTTT
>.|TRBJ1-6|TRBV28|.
CASSTGNSPLHF
TGTGCCAGCAGTACGGGGAATTCACCCCTCCACTTT
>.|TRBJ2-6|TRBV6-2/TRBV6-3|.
CASSYGHREISGANVLTF
TGTGCCAGCAGTTACGGTCACAGGGAAATTTCTGGGGCCAACGTCCTGACTTTC
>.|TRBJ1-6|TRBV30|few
CAWRDPGATSLHF
TGTGCCTGGAGGGACCCCGGGGCCACATCCCTCCACTTT
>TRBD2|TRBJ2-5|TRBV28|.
CAQNPGLAIETQYF
TGTGCCCAGAACCCGGGACTAGCCATAGAGACCCAGTACTTC
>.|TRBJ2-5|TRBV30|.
CAWSPSEAQYF
TGTGCCTGGAGTCCCTCGGAGGCCCAGTACTTC
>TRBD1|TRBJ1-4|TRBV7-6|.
CASSLGRGQEYEKLFF
TGTGCCAGCAGCTTAGGACGGGGACAGGAATATGAAAAACTGTTTTTT
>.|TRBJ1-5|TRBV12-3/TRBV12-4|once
CASSPGVNQPQHF
TGTGCCAGCAGTCCCGGGGTCAATCAGCCCCAGCATTTT
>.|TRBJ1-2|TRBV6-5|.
CASSPGTGTRLQTF
TGTGCCAGCAGTCCCGGTACAGGGACGAGGCTACAGACCTTC
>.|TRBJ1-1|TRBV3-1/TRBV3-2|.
CASSLMGVAEAFF
TGTGCCAGCAGCCTTATGGGGGTTGCTGAAGCTTTCTTT
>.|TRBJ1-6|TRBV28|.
CASSVQAREPPLHF
TGTGCCAGCAGCGTACAGGCTCGGGAGCCACCCCTCCACTTT
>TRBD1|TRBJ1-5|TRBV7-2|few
CASSFSGTESNQPQHF
TGTGCCAGCAGCTTTTCCGGGACAGAGAGCAATCAGCCCCAGCATTTT
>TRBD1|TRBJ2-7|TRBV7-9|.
CASARGRGRFWGEQYF
TGTGCCAGCGCCCGGGGCAGGGGGCGCTTCTGGGGCGAGCAGTACTTC
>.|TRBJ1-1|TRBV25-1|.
CASSEYGDGAEAFF
TGTGCCAGCAGTGAATATGGGGACGGGGCTGAAGCTTTCTTT
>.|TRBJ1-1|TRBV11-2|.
CASSLVKGKNTEAFF
TGTGCCAGCAGCTTAGTAAAGGGAAAGAACACTGAAGCTTTCTTT
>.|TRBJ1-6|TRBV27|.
CASSPKTGGDSPLHF
TGTGCCAGCAGTCCCAAGACGGGAGGCGATTCACCCCTCCACTTT
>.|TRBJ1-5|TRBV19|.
CASSLGGQPQHF
TGTGCCAGTAGTCTGGGGGGTCAGCCCCAGCATTTT
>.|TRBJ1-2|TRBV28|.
CASEGQGTYGYTF
TGTGCCAGCGAGGGGCAGGGGACCTATGGCTACACCTTC
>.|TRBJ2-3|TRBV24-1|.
CATSERDFTDTQYF
TGTGCCACCAGTGAGCGGGACTTCACAGATACGCAGTATTTT
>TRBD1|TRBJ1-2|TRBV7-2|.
CASSLTGDYGYTF
TGTGCCAGCAGCCTAACAGGGGACTATGGCTACACCTTC
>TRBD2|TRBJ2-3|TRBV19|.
CASSIVGAGGPHTQYF
TGTGCCAGTAGTATTGTCGGAGCGGGGGGGCCACATACGCAGTATTTT
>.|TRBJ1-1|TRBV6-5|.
CASIAGWTEAFF
TGTGCCAGCATAGCAGGGTGGACTGAAGCTTTCTTT
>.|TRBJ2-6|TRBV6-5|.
CASSLSGANVLTF
TGTGCCAGCAGCCTCTCTGGGGCCAACGTCCTGACTTTC
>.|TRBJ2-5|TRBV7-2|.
CASSPWGGGGTQETQYF
TGTGCCAGCAGCCCCTGGGGGGGCGGGGGAACCCAAGAGACCCAGTACTTC
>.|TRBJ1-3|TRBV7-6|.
CASSLDTGNTIYF
TGTGCCAGCAGCTTAGATACAGGAAACACCATATATTTT
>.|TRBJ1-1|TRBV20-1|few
CSDRPEAFF
TGCAGTGACCGTCCTGAAGCTTTCTTT
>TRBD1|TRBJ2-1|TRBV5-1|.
CASSLGQGASYNEQFF
TGCGCCAGCAGCTTGGGACAGGGGGCGTCATACAATGAGCAGTTCTTC
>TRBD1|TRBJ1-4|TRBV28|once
CASSPGTGNEKLFF
TGTGCCAGCAGTCCTGGGACAGGGAATGAAAAACTGTTTTTT
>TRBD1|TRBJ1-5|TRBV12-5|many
CASMTGPGQPQHF
TGTGCTAGTATGACAGGGCCAGGTCAGCCCCAGCATTTT
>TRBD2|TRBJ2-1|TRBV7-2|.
CASSPSGLAGGNEQFF
TGTGCCAGCAGCCCATCGGGACTAGCGGGGGGCAATGAGCAGTTCTTC
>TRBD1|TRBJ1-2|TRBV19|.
CASSIGLFGTGVYGYTF
TGTGCCAGTAGTATCGGACTTTTCGGGACAGGGGTATATGGCTACACCTTC
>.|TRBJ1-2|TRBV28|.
CASSSSREQRGYTF
TGTGCCAGCAGTAGTTCTCGGGAGCAAAGGGGCTACACCTTC
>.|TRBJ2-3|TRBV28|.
CASSRAWDSVF
TGTGCCAGCAGCCGAGCTTGGGACTCCGTCTTT
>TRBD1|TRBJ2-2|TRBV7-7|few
CASSSGTGSGGELFF
TGTGCTAGCAGCTCCGGGACAGGCTCTGGCGGGGAGCTGTTTTTT
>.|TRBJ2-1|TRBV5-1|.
CASSFHGGPTFEQFF
TGCGCCAGCAGCTTTCACGGGGGCCCGACTTTTGAGCAGTTCTTC
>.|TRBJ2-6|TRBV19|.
CASSAGLLFSGANVLTF
TGTGCCAGTAGTGCGGGACTTTTATTCTCTGGGGCCAACGTCCTGACTTTC
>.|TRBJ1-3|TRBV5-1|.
CASSLEGGRLSGNTIYF
TGCGCCAGCAGCTTGGAGGGGGGCAGACTCTCTGGAAACACCATATATTTT
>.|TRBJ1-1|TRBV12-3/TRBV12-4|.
CASSSPENTEAFF
TGTGCCAGCAGTTCCCCAGAGAACACTGAAGCTTTCTTT
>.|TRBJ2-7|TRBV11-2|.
CASSQLSGPRGYEQYF
TGTGCCAGCAGCCAACTTTCGGGCCCGAGGGGCTACGAGCAGTACTTC
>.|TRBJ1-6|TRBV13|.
CASSSRLGDSPLHF
TGTGCCAGCAGCTCCCGCCTAGGAGATTCACCCCTCCACTTT
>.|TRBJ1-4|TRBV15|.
CATSRDSGTHEKLFF
TGTGCCACCAGCAGAGATTCCGGGACACATGAAAAACTGTTTTTT
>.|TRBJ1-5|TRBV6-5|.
CASSYSSWGSQPQHF
TGTGCCAGCAGTTACTCTTCTTGGGGGAGCCAGCCCCAGCATTTT
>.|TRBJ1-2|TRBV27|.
CASSFSEQGIDGYTF
TGTGCCAGCAGTTTCTCCGAGCAGGGAATCGATGGCTACACCTTC
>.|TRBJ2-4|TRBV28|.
CASSSWRQQLAKNIQYF
TGTGCCAGCAGTTCTTGGAGACAGCAACTAGCCAAAAACATTCAGTACTTC